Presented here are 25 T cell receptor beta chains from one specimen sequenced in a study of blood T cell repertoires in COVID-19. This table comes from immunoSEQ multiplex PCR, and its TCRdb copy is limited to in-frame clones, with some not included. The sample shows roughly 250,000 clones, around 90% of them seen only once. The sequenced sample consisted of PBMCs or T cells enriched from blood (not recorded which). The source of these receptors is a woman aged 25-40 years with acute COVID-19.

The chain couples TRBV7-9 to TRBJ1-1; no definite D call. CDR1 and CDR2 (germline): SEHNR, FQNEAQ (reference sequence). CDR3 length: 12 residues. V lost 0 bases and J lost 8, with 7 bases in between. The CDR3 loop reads CASSLATREAFF. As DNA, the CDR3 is TGTGCCAGCAGCTTAGCTACGAGGGAAGCTTTCTTT.

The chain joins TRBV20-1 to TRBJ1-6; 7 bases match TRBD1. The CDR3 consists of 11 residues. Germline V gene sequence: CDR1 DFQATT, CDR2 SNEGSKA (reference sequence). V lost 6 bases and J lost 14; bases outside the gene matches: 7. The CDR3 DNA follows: TGCAGTGCCGACAGGGCTCTAGCCCTCCACTTT. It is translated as CSADRALALHF.

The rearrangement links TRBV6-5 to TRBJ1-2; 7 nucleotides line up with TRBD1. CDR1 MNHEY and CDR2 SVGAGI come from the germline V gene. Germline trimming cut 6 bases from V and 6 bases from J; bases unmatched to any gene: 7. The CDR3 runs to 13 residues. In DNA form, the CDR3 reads TGTGCCAGCAGGTCCGGGACAGACAATGGCTACACCTTC. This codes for CASRSGTDNGYTF.

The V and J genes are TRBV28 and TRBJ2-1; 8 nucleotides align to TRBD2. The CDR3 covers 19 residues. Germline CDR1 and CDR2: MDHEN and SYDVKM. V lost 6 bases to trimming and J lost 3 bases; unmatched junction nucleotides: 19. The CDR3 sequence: CASRDWPGTSGNYYNEQFF. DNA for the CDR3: TGTGCCAGCAGAGATTGGCCCGGAACTAGCGGTAACTACTACAATGAGCAGTTCTTC.

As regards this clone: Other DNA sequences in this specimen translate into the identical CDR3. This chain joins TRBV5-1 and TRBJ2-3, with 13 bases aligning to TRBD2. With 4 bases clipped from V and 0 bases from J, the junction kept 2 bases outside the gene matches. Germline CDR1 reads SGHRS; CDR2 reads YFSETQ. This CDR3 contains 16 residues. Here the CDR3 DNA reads TGCGCCAGCAGCGGGGGACTAGCGGGGAGCACAGATACGCAGTATTTT. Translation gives CASSGGLAGSTDTQYF.

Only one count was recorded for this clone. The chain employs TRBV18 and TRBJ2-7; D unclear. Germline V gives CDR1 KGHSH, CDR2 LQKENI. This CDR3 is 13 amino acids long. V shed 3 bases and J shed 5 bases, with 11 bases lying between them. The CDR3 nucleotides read TGTGCCAGCTCACCGCAAAATCAGGACGAGCAGTACTTC. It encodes CASSPQNQDEQYF.

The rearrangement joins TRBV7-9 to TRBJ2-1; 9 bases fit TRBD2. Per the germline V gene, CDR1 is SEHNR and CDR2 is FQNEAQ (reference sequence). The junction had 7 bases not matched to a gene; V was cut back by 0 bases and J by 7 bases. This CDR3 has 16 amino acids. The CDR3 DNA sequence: TGTGCCAGCAGCTTAGCCGGGCGGGAGGGCCAAAATGAGCAGTTCTTC. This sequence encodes CASSLAGREGQNEQFF.

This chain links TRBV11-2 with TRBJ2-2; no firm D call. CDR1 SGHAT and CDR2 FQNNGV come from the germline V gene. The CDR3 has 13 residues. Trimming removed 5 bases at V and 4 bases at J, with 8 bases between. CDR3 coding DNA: TGTGCCAGCAGCCCCCCGGGCACCGGGGAGCTGTTTTTT. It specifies CASSPPGTGELFF.

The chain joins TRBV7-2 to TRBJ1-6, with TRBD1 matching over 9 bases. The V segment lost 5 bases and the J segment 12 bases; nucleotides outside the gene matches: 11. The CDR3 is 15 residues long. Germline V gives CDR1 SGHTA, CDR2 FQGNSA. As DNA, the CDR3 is TGTGCCAGCAGCACCGGGACAGGGAAGTGGGTACCCCTCCACTTT. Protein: CASSTGTGKWVPLHF. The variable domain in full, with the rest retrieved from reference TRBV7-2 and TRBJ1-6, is GAGVSQSPSNKVTEKGKDVELRCDPISGHTALYWYRQSLGQGLEFLIYFQGNSAPDKSGLPSDRFSAERTGGSVSTLTIQRTQQEDSAVYLCASSTGTGKWVPLHFGNGTRLTVT.

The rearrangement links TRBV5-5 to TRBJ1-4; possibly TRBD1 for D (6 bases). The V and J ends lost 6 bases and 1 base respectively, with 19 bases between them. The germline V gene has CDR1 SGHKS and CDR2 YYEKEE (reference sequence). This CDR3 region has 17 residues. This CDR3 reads CASIEKGGLQTNEKLFF. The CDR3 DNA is TGTGCCAGCATCGAGAAGGGGGGGCTCCAAACTAATGAAAAACTGTTTTTT.

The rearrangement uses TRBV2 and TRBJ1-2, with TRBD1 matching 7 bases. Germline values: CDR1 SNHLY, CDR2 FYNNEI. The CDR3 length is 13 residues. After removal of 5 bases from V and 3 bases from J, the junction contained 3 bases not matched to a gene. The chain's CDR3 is CASSKGQDYGYTF. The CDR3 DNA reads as TGTGCCAGCAGTAAAGGACAGGACTATGGCTACACCTTC.

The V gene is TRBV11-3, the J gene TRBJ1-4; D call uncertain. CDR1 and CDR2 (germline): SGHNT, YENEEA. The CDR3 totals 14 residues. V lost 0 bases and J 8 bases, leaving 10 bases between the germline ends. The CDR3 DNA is TGTGCCAGCAGCTTAGACGGAGGGAGGGAAAAACTGTTTTTT. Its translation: CASSLDGGREKLFF.

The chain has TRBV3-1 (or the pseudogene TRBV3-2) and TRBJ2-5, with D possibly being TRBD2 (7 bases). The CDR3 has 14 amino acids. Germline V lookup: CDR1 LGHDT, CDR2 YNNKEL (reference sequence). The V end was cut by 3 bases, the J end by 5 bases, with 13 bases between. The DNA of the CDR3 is TGTGCCAGCAGCCATTACGGGGGGCGGGAGACCCAGTACTTC. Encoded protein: CASSHYGGRETQYF.

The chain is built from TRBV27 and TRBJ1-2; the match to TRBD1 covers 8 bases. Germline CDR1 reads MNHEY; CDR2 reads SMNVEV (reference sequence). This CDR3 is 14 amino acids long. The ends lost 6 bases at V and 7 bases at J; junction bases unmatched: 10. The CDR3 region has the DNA TGTGCCAGCAGGGGGACAGGAAGAGGGGTTGGCTACACCTTC. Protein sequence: CASRGTGRGVGYTF.

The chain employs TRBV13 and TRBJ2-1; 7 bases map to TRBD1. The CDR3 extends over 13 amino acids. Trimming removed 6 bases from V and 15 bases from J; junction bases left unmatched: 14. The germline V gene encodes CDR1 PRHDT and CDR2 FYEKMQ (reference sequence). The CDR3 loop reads CASRHRGQEVSFF. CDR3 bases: TGTGCCAGCAGGCACCGCGGACAGGAGGTTTCGTTCTTC. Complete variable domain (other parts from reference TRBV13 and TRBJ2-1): AAGVIQSPRHLIKEKRETATLKCYPIPRHDTVYWYQQGPGQDPQFLISFYEKMQSDKGSIPDRFSAQQFSDYHSELNMSSLELGDSALYFCASRHRGQEVSFFGPGTRLTVL.

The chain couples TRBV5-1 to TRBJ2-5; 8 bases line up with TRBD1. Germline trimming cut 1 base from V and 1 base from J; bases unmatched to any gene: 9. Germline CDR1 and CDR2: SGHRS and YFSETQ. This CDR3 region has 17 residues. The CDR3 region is CASSLNPGGRGQETQYF. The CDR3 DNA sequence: TGCGCCAGCAGCTTGAATCCAGGGGGCAGGGGCCAAGAGACCCAGTACTTC.

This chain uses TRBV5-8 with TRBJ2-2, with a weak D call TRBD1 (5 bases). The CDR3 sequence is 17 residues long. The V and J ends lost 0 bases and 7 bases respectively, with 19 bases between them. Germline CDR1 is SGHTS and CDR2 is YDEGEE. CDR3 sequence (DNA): TGTGCCAGCAGCTTGGAAGGGATAGGGGTCGCGAACGGGGAGCTGTTTTTT. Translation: CASSLEGIGVANGELFF.

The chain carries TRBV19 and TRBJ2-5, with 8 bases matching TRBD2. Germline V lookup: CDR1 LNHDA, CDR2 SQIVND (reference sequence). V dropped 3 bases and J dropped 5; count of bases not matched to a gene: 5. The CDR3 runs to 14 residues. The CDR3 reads CASSIGGGWETQYF. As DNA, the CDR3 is TGTGCCAGTAGTATCGGGGGGGGCTGGGAGACCCAGTACTTC.

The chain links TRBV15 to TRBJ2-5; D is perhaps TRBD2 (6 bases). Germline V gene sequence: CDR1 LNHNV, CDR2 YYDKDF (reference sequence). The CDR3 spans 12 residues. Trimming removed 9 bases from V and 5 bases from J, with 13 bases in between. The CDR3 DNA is TGTGCCACGGGGAGGAGCCGGGAGACCCAGTACTTC. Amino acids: CATGRSRETQYF. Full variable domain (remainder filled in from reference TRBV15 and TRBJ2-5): DAMVIQNPRYQVTQFGKPVTLSCSQTLNHNVMYWYQQKSSQAPKLLFHYYDKDFNNEADTPDNFQSRRPNTSFCFLDIRSPGLGDTAMYLCATGRSRETQYFGPGTRLLVL.

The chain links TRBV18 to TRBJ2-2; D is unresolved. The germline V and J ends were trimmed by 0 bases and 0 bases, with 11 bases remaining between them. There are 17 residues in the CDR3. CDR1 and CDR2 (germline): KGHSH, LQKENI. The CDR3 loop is CASSPPVAAANTGELFF. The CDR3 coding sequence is TGTGCCAGCTCACCACCGGTCGCGGCGGCGAACACCGGGGAGCTGTTTTTT.

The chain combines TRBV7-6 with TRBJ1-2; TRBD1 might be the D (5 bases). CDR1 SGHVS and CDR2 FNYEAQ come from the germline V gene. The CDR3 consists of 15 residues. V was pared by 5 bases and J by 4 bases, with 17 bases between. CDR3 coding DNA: TGTGCCAGCAGCCCACAGGCGACAGCGACCTATGGCTACACCTTC. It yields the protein CASSPQATATYGYTF.

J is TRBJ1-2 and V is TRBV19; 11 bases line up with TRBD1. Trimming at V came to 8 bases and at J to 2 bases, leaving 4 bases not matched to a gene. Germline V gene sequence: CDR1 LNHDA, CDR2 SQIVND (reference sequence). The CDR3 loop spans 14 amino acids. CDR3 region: CASRGTGGNYGYTF. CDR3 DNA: TGTGCCAGTCGCGGGACAGGGGGGAACTATGGCTACACCTTC.

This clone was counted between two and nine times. The CDR3 sequence is CASSQESQGHSSGNTIYF. The CDR3 coding sequence is TGTGCCAGCAGCCAAGAAAGTCAGGGGCACAGCTCTGGAAACACCATATATTTT. The chain has TRBV4-2 and TRBJ1-3, with a possible D match to TRBD1 (6 bases). V lost 0 bases, J lost 0 bases, and 15 bases lay in between. Germline CDR1 reads LGHNA; CDR2 reads YNFKEQ. The CDR3 has 18 residues.

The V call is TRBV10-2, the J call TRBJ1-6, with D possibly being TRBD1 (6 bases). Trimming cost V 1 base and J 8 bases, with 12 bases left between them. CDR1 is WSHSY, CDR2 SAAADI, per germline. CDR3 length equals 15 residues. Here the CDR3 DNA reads TGCGCCAGCAGTGAGTTAGAGACAGGTTATTCACCCCTCCACTTT. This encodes CASSELETGYSPLHF.

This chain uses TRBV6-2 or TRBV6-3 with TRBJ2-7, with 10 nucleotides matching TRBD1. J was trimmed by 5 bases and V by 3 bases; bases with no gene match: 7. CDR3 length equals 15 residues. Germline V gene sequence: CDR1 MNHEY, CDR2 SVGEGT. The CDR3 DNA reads TGTGCCAGCAGTTATACCTGGACAGGGGGTGACGAGCAGTACTTC. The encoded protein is CASSYTWTGGDEQYF.